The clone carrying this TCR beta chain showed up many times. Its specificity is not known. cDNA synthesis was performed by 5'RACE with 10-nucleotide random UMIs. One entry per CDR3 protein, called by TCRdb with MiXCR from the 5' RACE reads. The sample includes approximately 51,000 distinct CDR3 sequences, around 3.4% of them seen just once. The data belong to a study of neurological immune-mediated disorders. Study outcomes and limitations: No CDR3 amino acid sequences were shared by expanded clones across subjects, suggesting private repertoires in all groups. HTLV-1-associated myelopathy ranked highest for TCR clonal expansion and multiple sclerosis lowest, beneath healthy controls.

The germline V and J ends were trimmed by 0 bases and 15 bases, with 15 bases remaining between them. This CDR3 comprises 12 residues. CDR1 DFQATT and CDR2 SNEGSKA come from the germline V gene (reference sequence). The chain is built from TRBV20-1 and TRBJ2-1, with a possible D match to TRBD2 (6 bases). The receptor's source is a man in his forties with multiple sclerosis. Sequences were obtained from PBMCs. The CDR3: CSARDSPGTPFF. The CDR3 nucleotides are TGCAGTGCTAGAGATTCCCCCGGGACTCCGTTCTTC.